A selection of T cell receptor beta chains follows, all from one sample in a study of blood T cell repertoires in COVID-19. Data came from immunoSEQ multiplex PCR; TCRdb stores just in-frame clones and leaves some out. The data show 70,000 to 95,000 clones, about 80% seen once. The sequencing input was peripheral blood. All receptors come from a human donor in a cohort sampled during active COVID-19. Both conserved end residues are trimmed from each CDR3.

V gene,J gene,CDR3 protein
TRBV28,TRBJ1-2,ASSSDPVSYGYT
TRBV28,TRBJ1-5,ASSLAVRDNQPQH
TRBV4-1,TRBJ2-5,ASSQVRARLLLQETQY
TRBV12-3/TRBV12-4,TRBJ2-1,ASSLGTYNEQF
TRBV5-6,TRBJ1-2,ASSLSGQGLDGYT
TRBV2,TRBJ1-5,ASSVDRGNQPQH
TRBV7-9,TRBJ1-1,ASSLNGGRTEAF
TRBV28,TRBJ2-3,AIGAGGPGGDTQY
TRBV3-1/TRBV3-2,TRBJ2-4,ASSPRQKGSIQY
TRBV12-3/TRBV12-4,TRBJ2-5,ASSLHDKETQY
TRBV28,TRBJ2-1,ASSSIGGQGLRNEQF
TRBV9,TRBJ1-1,ASNQQGRGTEAF
TRBV19,TRBJ2-5,ASSIKGTLGGQETQY
TRBV6-5,TRBJ2-4,ASIPTARGIRIQY
TRBV5-1,TRBJ1-2,ASSLVSGPWGYT
TRBV7-9,TRBJ1-6,ASSSATAVSPLH
TRBV18,TRBJ2-1,ASSPPGLAGGGSSYNEQF
TRBV5-1,TRBJ2-5,ASSLATGGYETQY
TRBV18,TRBJ2-6,ASSPQGVSGANVLT
TRBV5-1,TRBJ1-1,ASRSGQHHTEAF
TRBV28,TRBJ1-2,ASSYQGNYGYT
TRBV6-5,TRBJ2-3,ASSYSGGLMVTQY
TRBV3-1/TRBV3-2,TRBJ2-7,ASSQGPGQGRREQY
TRBV30,TRBJ1-1,AWSRGANTEAF
TRBV19,TRBJ1-1,ASSIRLREDTEAF
TRBV12-3/TRBV12-4,TRBJ1-1,ASSVRGTEAF
TRBV24-1,TRBJ2-2,ATSDPRQRTGELF
TRBV9,TRBJ1-1,ASSVEGGKGNTEAF
TRBV28,TRBJ2-7,ASRAVTGSQYEQY
TRBV9,TRBJ2-1,ASSVGGRARNEQF
TRBV10-3,TRBJ2-5,AISVGAQETQY
TRBV11-3,TRBJ1-4,ASSLDSPGNGDEKLF
TRBV3-1/TRBV3-2,TRBJ1-2,ASSQSNREYYGYT
TRBV10-3,TRBJ1-4,AIRGEGEKLF
TRBV19,TRBJ2-2,ASSPRLAGRTGELF